This TCR beta chain was recovered during a study of T-cell memory formation after mild COVID-19. Study background: TCR clusters were mostly confined to one donor each. Regarding the study as a whole: In second-wave clones peaking day 37, SARS-CoV-2 specificity remained unconfirmed.

Trimming took off 7 bases at V and 4 bases at J, with 19 bases between the two ends. Germline values: CDR1 SQVTM, CDR2 ANQGSEA. This CDR3 region has 14 residues. MiXCR was run by TCRdb on the 5' RACE reads, yielding one entry per CDR3 protein. Among approximately 200,000 distinct CDR3 sequences listed, more than 15% were seen once. Turning to this clonotype: Its antigen is not identified.

V gene TRBV29-1 combines with J gene TRBJ1-2, with D possibly TRBD1 on 6 matching bases. This sequence was found in an adult woman who had mild COVID-19 (a few samples of this study predate the infection). Cell type and time point are not known. The sequencing input was PBMCs or a T cell subset sorted from them (not recorded which). This CDR3 is CSAQTLDSVYGYTF. DNA for the CDR3: TGCAGCGCCCAAACGTTGGACAGTGTCTATGGCTACACCTTC.